One and the same sample provided the 11 T cell receptor beta chains below, sequenced in a study of OX40 agonist ivuxolimab in advanced cancers. Sequencing used immunoSEQ multiplex PCR; TCRdb keeps in-frame clones, though not all of them. The sample has 13,000 or so clones, approximately 83% seen once. Sequenced here: CD4+ or CD8+ T cells sorted from blood, sampled in a trial of the OX40 agonist ivuxolimab. Every receptor here comes from an adult with an advanced solid tumor such as melanoma, head and neck, liver or kidney cancer.

This chain links TRBV6-5 with TRBJ1-2; TRBD1 aligns across 8 bases. The CDR3 loop spans 14 amino acids. Trimming cost V 6 bases and J 1 base; bases outside gene matches: 4. From germline, CDR1 is MNHEY and CDR2 SVGAGI. The CDR3 DNA reads TGTGCCAGCAGCGGGACAGGATATAACTATGGCTACACCTTC. It translates to CASSGTGYNYGYTF.

In its sample, this clone was seen once. The chain combines TRBV13 with TRBJ1-6; 10 nucleotides align to TRBD1. The CDR3 is made up of 16 amino acids. CDR1 is PRHDT, CDR2 FYEKMQ, per germline (reference sequence). V lost 4 bases, J lost 7 bases, and 7 bases stayed unmatched. In DNA, the CDR3 is TGTGCCAGCAGCTCATCGCCGGGACAGGGGAATTCACCCCTCCACTTT. It specifies CASSSSPGQGNSPLHF. The complete variable domain, with remaining parts taken from reference TRBV13 and TRBJ1-6, reads AAGVIQSPRHLIKEKRETATLKCYPIPRHDTVYWYQQGPGQDPQFLISFYEKMQSDKGSIPDRFSAQQFSDYHSELNMSSLELGDSALYFCASSSSPGQGNSPLHFGNGTRLTVT.

This rearrangement joins TRBV7-2 to TRBJ2-1, with D possibly matching TRBD1 (6 bases). The CDR3 sequence is 16 residues long. V lost 5 bases to trimming and J lost 0 bases, with 14 bases between them. Germline loops: CDR1 SGHTA, CDR2 FQGNSA. The CDR3 DNA is TGTGCCAGCAGCCATGCCGGGACACCCTCCTACAATGAGCAGTTCTTC. This sequence encodes CASSHAGTPSYNEQFF.

This rearrangement joins TRBV28 to TRBJ2-2, with D hard to call. V lost 5 bases to trimming and J lost 3 bases, with 10 bases between them. CDR1 and CDR2 (germline): MDHEN, SYDVKM. The CDR3 has 14 residues. The CDR3 nucleotides are TGTGCCAGCAGTCCATGGGCCTACACCGGGGAGCTGTTTTTT. Translation gives CASSPWAYTGELFF. Using reference TRBV28 and TRBJ2-2 for the parts outside the CDR3, the full variable domain is DVKVTQSSRYLVKRTGEKVFLECVQDMDHENMFWYRQDPGLGLRLIYFSYDVKMKEKGDIPEGYSVSREKKERFSLILESASTNQTSMYLCASSPWAYTGELFFGEGSRLTVL.

This chain connects TRBV28 to TRBJ2-5; TRBD1 agrees at 9 bases. This CDR3 is 19 amino acids long. CDR1 and CDR2 (germline): MDHEN, SYDVKM. V dropped 4 bases and J dropped 11; count of bases not matched to a gene: 26. CDR3 region: CASSSTSGQGIAAIWEQYF. CDR3 bases: TGTGCCAGCAGTTCTACCTCGGGACAGGGAATTGCGGCAATTTGGGAGCAGTACTTC. Supplemented by reference TRBV28 and TRBJ2-5, the full variable domain reads DVKVTQSSRYLVKRTGEKVFLECVQDMDHENMFWYRQDPGLGLRLIYFSYDVKMKEKGDIPEGYSVSREKKERFSLILESASTNQTSMYLCASSSTSGQGIAAIWEQYFGPGTRLLVL.

The rearrangement joins TRBV19 to TRBJ2-7; TRBD1 matches 7 bases. V gave up 5 bases and J gave up 2 bases; unmatched junction bases: 3. The CDR3 runs 13 residues. From germline, CDR1 is LNHDA and CDR2 SQIVND (reference sequence). CDR3 in amino acids: CASSPGTAYEQYF. CDR3 DNA sequence: TGTGCCAGTAGTCCCGGGACAGCCTACGAGCAGTACTTC.

CDR3 sequence (DNA): TGTGCCAGCACATGGACAGGTAGGGAGACCCAGTACTTC. Protein: CASTWTGRETQYF. The chain couples TRBV27 to TRBJ2-5; 7 bases are a match to TRBD1. J gave up 5 bases and V 7 bases, and 7 bases lay outside the gene matches. Germline CDR1 is MNHEY and CDR2 is SMNVEV (reference sequence). This CDR3 has 13 amino acids.

The genes are TRBV21-1 and TRBJ1-2. TRBV21-1 is a documented pseudogene. The CDR3 totals 15 residues. The chain's CDR3 is CASSSLSGGGLGYTF. CDR3 sequence (DNA): TGTGCCAGCAGCTCACTTTCCGGGGGGGGGCTTGGCTACACCTTC.

The genes are TRBV19 and TRBJ1-1; D not certain. This CDR3 contains 15 residues. The V and J ends lost 5 bases and 1 base respectively, with 14 bases between them. CDR1 is LNHDA, CDR2 SQIVND, per germline (reference sequence). CDR3 loop: CASSADGFWNTEAFF. The CDR3 DNA reads TGTGCCAGTAGTGCGGACGGATTTTGGAACACTGAAGCTTTCTTT.

This clone has just one count. The V gene is TRBV4-3, the J gene TRBJ1-6; D possibly corresponds to TRBD1 (5 bases). This CDR3 has 16 residues. From germline, CDR1 is LGHNA and CDR2 YSLEER. V gave up 1 base and J gave up 7 bases, with 14 bases separating them. The CDR3 coding sequence is TGCGCCAGCAGCCAAGGGGCGGCAGGGTGGAATTCACCCCTCCACTTT. This gives the protein CASSQGAAGWNSPLHF.

The chain links TRBV13 to TRBJ1-1; D is unresolved. Germline CDR1 is PRHDT and CDR2 is FYEKMQ (reference sequence). Trimming cost V 0 bases and J 0 bases, with 8 bases left between them. The CDR3 covers 15 residues. This CDR3 is CASSLGLGMNTEAFF. In DNA, the CDR3 is TGTGCCAGCAGCTTAGGGCTGGGAATGAACACTGAAGCTTTCTTT.